Presented here are 3 T cell receptor beta chains from one specimen sequenced in a study of blood T cell repertoires in COVID-19. Using immunoSEQ multiplex PCR, the repertoire was profiled, and TCRdb retains in-frame clones only, with some absent. Among a few hundred thousand clones listed, about 81% were seen once. The sample consisted of PBMCs or T cells enriched from blood (not recorded which). These receptor sequences come from a man aged 40-50 years who had recovered from COVID-19.

The V gene is TRBV14, the J gene TRBJ2-2; D possibly corresponds to TRBD1 (7 bases). V was clipped by 4 bases and J by 2 bases, with 20 bases between them. The germline V gene has CDR1 SGHDN and CDR2 FVKESK. The CDR3 is made up of 18 amino acids. CDR3 sequence (DNA): TGTGCCAGCAGCCCAGGGGGGTGGCCTTTCGAAAACACCGGGGAGCTGTTTTTT. Translated: CASSPGGWPFENTGELFF. Drawing the rest from reference TRBV14 and TRBJ2-2, the complete variable domain is EAGVTQFPSHSVIEKGQTVTLRCDPISGHDNLYWYRRVMGKEIKFLLHFVKESKQDESGMPNNRFLAERTGGTYSTLKVQPAELEDSGVYFCASSPGGWPFENTGELFFGEGSRLTVL.

The chain recombines TRBV19 with TRBJ2-3; 8 bases align to TRBD2. After removal of 7 bases from V and 7 bases from J, the junction contained 22 bases not matched to a gene. The germline gives CDR1 LNHDA, CDR2 SQIVND (reference sequence). The CDR3 is 18 amino acids. CDR3 in DNA: TGTGCCAGTATCCCTCCTCCGGGGGGACTAGAAGAGAGGAATACGCAGTATTTT. The encoded protein is CASIPPPGGLEERNTQYF.

In regard to this clone: The same CDR3 also results from other DNA sequences found in this sample. The chain carries TRBV7-9 and TRBJ1-1; no reliable D call. The CDR3 runs 12 residues. The germline CDR1 and CDR2 sequences are SEHNR and FQNEAQ (reference sequence). V was trimmed by 1 base and J by 5 bases, leaving 5 bases between them. As DNA, the CDR3 is TGTGCCAGCAGCTTAGTGAGGACTGAAGCTTTCTTT. Amino acids: CASSLVRTEAFF.